This T cell receptor beta chain comes out of a study of shared clonotypes between healthy human individuals. Broader study findings: How much donors shared clonotypes was expected to be affected by sequencing depth.

Healthy adults negative for HIV, lacking recent acute infections or vaccinations, served as donors. CD4+ cells underwent separation, giving CD45RA+ naive and CD45RA-negative memory subsets. Germline CDR1 reads SGDLS; CDR2 reads YYNGEE. The CDR3 is made up of 16 amino acids. V was pared by 4 bases and J by 0 bases, with 13 bases between. Measured with immunoSEQ multiplex PCR; TCRdb has only the in-frame clones, and not every one. The sample includes around 2.1 million clones, about 94% of them seen just once. This clone came up once. Its antigen remains unidentified. The sequenced sample consisted of naive CD4+ T cells sorted from blood. Subset: CD45RA+ positively selected. J is TRBJ2-2 and V is TRBV9, with D uncertain. The receptor comes from a man in his late teens or twenties in good health. The CDR3 DNA reads as TGTGCCAGCAGCCCACAAAGGCCGACGAACACCGGGGAGCTGTTTTTT. This translates into CASSPQRPTNTGELFF.